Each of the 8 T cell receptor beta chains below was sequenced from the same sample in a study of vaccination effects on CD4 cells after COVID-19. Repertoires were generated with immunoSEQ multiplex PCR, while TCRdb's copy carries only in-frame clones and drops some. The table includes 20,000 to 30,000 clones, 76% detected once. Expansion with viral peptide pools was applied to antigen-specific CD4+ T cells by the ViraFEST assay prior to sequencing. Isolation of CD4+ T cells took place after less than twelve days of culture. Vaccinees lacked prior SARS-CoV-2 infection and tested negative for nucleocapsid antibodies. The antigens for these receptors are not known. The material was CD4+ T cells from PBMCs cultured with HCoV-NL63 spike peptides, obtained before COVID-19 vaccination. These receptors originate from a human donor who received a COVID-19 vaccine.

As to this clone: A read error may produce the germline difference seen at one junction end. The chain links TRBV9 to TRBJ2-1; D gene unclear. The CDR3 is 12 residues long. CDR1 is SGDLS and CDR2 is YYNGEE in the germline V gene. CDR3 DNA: TGTGCCAGCAGCGTAGCCTATAATGAGCAGTTCTTC. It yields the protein CASSVAYNEQFF.

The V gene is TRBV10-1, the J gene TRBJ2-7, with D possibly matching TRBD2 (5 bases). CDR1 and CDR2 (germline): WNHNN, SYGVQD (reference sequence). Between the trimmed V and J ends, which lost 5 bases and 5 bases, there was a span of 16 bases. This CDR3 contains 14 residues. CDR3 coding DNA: TGCGCCAGCAGTAGGAGGATCTCCTTAGACGAGCAGTACTTC. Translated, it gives CASSRRISLDEQYF.

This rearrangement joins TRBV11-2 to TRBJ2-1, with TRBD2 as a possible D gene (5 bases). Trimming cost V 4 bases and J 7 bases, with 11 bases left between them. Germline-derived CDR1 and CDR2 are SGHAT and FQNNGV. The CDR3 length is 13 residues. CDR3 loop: CASSSRTLNEQFF. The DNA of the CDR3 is TGTGCCAGCAGCTCGAGGACTCTTAATGAGCAGTTCTTC.

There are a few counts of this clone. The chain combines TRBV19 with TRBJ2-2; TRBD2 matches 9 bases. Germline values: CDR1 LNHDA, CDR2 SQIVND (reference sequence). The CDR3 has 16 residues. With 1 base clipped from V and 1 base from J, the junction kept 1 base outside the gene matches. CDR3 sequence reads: CASSIVLAGNTGELFF. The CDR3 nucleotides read TGTGCCAGTAGTATAGTACTAGCGGGGAACACCGGGGAGCTGTTTTTT.

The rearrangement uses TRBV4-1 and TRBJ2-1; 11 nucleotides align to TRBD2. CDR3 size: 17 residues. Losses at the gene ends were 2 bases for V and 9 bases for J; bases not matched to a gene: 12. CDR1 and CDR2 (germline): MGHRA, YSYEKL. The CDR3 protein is CASSQPKTSGKAREQFF. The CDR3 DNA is TGCGCCAGCAGCCAACCCAAGACTAGCGGGAAGGCTCGTGAGCAGTTCTTC.

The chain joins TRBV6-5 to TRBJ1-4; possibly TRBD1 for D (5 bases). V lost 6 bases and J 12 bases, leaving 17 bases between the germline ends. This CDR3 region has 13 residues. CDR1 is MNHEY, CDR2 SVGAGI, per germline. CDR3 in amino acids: CASRDTGFGQLFF. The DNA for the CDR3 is TGTGCCAGCAGGGACACCGGCTTTGGACAACTGTTTTTT.

The CDR3 here is CASKELGQETQYF. In DNA form, the CDR3 reads TGCGCCAGCAAGGAGTTGGGCCAAGAGACCCAGTACTTC. The gene calls are TRBV5-1 and TRBJ2-5; D is undetermined. This CDR3 is built from 13 residues. Germline V lookup: CDR1 SGHRS, CDR2 YFSETQ. V lost 6 bases to trimming and J lost 1 base, with 10 bases between them.

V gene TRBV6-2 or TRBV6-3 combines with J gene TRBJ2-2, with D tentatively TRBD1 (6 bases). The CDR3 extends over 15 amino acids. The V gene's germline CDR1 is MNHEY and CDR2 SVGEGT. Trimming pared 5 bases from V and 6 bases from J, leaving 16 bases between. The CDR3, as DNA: TGTGCCAGCAGTCTACAGGGAGTTGGAGCCGGGGAGCTGTTTTTT. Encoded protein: CASSLQGVGAGELFF.